The 5 T cell receptor beta chains in this list originate from one sample, sequenced in a study of T-cell reconstitution after alpha-beta-depleted transplantation in children. Unique molecular identifiers tagged the TCRbeta library. Using its own MiXCR run on the PCR reads, TCRdb lists one record per CDR3 protein. The table has about 420,000 distinct CDR3 sequences, around 15% seen once. The sequencing used PBMCs, mostly from graft donor cells, collected 360 days after TCRalphabeta/CD19-depleted stem cell transplant. The origin of the receptors is a boy younger than two who had a stem cell transplant for Wiskott-Aldrich syndrome, so the T cells may come from the graft donor.

The rearrangement uses TRBV29-1 and TRBJ2-3; 7 bases line up with TRBD1. Trimming removed 8 bases from V and 11 bases from J; junction bases left unmatched: 10. Germline V gives CDR1 SQVTM, CDR2 ANQGSEA. The CDR3 has 11 amino acids. CDR3 sequence: CSTTRQGRQYF. CDR3 sequence (DNA): TGCAGCACCACCCGACAGGGCAGGCAGTATTTT.

The gene calls are TRBV7-2 and TRBJ2-1, with 8 bases lining up with TRBD1. This CDR3 is built from 16 residues. Unmatched junction bases numbered 11, after V lost 2 bases and J lost 8 bases. Germline-derived CDR1 and CDR2 are SGHTA and FQGNSA. The CDR3: CASSLNFRTGQDEQFF. The CDR3 region has the DNA TGTGCCAGCAGCTTAAATTTTCGGACAGGGCAAGATGAGCAGTTCTTC.

A few counts support this clonotype. The chain is built from TRBV12-3 or TRBV12-4 and TRBJ1-1; D gene uncertain. V lost 6 bases to trimming and J lost 6 bases, with 20 bases between them. This CDR3 has 15 amino acids. The CDR3 region has the DNA TGTGCCAGCAGCTATTTTGGGGTGTCGGGAGCTGAAGCTTTCTTT. It translates to CASSYFGVSGAEAFF.

The chain joins TRBV15 to TRBJ1-5; D may be TRBD1 (5 bases). Germline loops: CDR1 LNHNV, CDR2 YYDKDF (reference sequence). Between the trimmed V and J ends, which lost 1 base and 6 bases, there was a span of 7 bases. This CDR3 spans 13 amino acids. The CDR3, as DNA: TGTGCCACCAGCAGAGTAGGGACTCAGCCCCAGCATTTT. As protein: CATSRVGTQPQHF.

Many counts were recorded for this clonotype. CDR3 region: CSVGIIRGDEQFF. In DNA, the CDR3 is TGCAGCGTTGGGATTATTCGTGGGGATGAGCAGTTCTTC. V and J are TRBV29-1 and TRBJ2-1; D gene uncertain. CDR3 size: 13 residues. V was clipped by 4 bases and J by 8 bases, with 15 bases between them. Germline values: CDR1 SQVTM, CDR2 ANQGSEA.